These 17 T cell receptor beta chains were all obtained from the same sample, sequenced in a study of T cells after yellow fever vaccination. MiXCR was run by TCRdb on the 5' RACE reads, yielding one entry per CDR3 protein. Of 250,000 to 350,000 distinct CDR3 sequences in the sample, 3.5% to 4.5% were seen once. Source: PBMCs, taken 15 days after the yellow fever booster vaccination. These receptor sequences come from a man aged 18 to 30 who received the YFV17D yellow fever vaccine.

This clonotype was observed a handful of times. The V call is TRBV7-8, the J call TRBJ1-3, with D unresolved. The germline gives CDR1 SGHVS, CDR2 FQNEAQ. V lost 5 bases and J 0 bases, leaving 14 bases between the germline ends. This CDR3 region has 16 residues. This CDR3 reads CASSGGNPLSGNTIYF. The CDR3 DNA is TGTGCCAGCAGCGGAGGCAATCCTCTCTCTGGAAACACCATATATTTT.

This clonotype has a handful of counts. The CDR3 nucleotides are TGTGCCAGCACCCCGACAGGGGGCCACCTTGGCCCGTACTTC. Its protein product is CASTPTGGHLGPYF. The chain couples TRBV12-3 or TRBV12-4 to TRBJ2-7; TRBD1 matches at 10 bases. Trimming removed 7 bases from V and 12 bases from J; junction bases left unmatched: 15. CDR3 length: 14 residues.

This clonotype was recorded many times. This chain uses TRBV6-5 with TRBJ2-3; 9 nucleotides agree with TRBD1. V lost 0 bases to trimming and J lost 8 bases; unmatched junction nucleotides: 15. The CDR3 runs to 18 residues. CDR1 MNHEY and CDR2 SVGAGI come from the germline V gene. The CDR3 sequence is CASSYSTQTGGKLGTQYF. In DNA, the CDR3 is TGTGCCAGCAGTTACTCAACCCAGACAGGGGGGAAGCTGGGTACGCAGTATTTT.

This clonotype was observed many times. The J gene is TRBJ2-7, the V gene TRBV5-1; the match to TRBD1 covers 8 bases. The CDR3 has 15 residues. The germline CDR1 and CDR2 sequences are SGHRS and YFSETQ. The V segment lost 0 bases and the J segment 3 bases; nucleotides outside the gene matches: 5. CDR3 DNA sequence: TGCGCCAGCAGCTTGGGTGGACAGGGCCACTACGAGCAGTACGTC. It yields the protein CASSLGGQGHYEQYV.

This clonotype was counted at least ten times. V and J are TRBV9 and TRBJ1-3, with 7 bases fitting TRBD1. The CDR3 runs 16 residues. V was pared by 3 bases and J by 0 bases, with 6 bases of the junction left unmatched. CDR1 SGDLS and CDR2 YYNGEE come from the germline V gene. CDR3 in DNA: TGTGCCAGCAGCGCATTAGGGGGCTTCTCTGGAAACACCATATATTTT. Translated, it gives CASSALGGFSGNTIYF.

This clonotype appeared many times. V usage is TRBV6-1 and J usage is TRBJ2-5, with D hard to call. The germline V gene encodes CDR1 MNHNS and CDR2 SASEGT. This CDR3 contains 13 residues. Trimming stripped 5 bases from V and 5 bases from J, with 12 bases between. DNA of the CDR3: TGTGCCAGCAGTCCCCGTGTATCTGAGACCCAGTACTTC. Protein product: CASSPRVSETQYF.

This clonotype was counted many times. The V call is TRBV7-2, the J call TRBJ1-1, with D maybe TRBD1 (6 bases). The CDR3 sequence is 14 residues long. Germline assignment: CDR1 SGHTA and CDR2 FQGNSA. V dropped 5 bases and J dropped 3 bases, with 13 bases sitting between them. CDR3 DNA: TGTGCCAGCAGCAAACCGGGACAATACACTGAAGCTTTCTTT. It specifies CASSKPGQYTEAFF.

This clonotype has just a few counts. The CDR3 is CASSMMGLAGPLQETQYF. The CDR3 DNA follows: TGTGCCAGCAGCATGATGGGGCTAGCGGGGCCGCTACAAGAGACCCAGTACTTC. The J gene is TRBJ2-5, the V gene TRBV7-9, with 9 bases matching TRBD2. Per germline, CDR1 SEHNR and CDR2 FQNEAQ (reference sequence). V shed 5 bases, J shed 2 bases, and the junction held 15 bases outside the gene matches. This CDR3 has 18 residues.

DNA for the CDR3: TGCAGTGCTAGAGAAACAGGGGCCGGGGAGCTGTTTTTT. Its protein product is CSARETGAGELFF. The rearrangement uses TRBV20-1 and TRBJ2-2; 7 nucleotides match TRBD1. J gave up 6 bases and V 0 bases, and 1 base lay outside the gene matches. CDR1 is DFQATT and CDR2 is SNEGSKA in the germline V gene (reference sequence). There are 13 residues in the CDR3.

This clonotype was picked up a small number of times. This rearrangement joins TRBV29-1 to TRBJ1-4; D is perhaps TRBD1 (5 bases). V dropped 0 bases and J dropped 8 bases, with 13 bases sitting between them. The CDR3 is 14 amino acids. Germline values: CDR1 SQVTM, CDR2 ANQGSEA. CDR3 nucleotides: TGCAGCGTTGAAGATCACGGGGGTAGGGAAAAACTGTTTTTT. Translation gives CSVEDHGGREKLFF.

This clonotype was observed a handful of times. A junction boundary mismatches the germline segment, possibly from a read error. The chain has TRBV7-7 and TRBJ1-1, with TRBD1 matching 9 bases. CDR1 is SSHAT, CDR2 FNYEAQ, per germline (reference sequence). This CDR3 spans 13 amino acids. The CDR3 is CASSTDRGSEAFF. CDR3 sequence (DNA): TGTGCTAGCAGCACGGACAGGGGAAGTGAAGCTTTCTTT. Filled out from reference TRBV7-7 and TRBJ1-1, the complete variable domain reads GAGVSQSPRYKVTKRGQDVTLRCDPISSHATLYWYQQALGQGPEFLTYFNYEAQPDKSGLPSDRFSAERPEGSISTLTIQRTEQRDSAMYRCASSTDRGSEAFFGQGTRLTVV.

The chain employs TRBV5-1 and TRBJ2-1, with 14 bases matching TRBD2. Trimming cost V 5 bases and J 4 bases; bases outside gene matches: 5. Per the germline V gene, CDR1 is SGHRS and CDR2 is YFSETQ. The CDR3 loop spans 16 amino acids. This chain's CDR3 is CASRVTSGGAYNEQFF. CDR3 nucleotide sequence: TGCGCCAGCAGAGTGACTAGCGGGGGGGCGTACAATGAGCAGTTCTTC.

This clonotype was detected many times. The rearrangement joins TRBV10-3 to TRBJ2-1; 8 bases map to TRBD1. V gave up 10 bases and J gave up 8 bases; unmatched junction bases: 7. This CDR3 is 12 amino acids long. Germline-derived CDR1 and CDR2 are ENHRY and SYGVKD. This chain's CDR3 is CATGTGADEQFF. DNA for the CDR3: TGTGCCACAGGGACAGGTGCGGATGAGCAGTTCTTC.

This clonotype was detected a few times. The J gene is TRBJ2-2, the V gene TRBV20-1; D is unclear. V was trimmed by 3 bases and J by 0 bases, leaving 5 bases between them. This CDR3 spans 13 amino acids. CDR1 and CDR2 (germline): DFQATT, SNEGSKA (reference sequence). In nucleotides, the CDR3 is TGCAGTGCTAGGACACCGAACACCGGGGAGCTGTTTTTT. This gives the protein CSARTPNTGELFF.

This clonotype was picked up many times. CDR3 bases: TGTGCCAGCAGCAGGACCTCCGGGACAACCTACAATGAGCAGTTCTTC. This translates into CASSRTSGTTYNEQFF. The chain employs TRBV7-3 and TRBJ2-1; D is possibly TRBD1 (6 bases). This CDR3 comprises 16 residues. In germline, CDR1 is SGHTA, CDR2 FQGTGA. Between the trimmed V and J ends, which lost 5 bases and 2 bases, there was a span of 16 bases.

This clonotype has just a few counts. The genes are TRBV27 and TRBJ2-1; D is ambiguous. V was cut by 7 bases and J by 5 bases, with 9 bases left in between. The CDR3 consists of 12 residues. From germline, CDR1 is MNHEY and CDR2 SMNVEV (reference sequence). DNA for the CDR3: TGTGCCAGCAAACCCGAAAACAATGAGCAGTTCTTC. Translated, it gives CASKPENNEQFF.

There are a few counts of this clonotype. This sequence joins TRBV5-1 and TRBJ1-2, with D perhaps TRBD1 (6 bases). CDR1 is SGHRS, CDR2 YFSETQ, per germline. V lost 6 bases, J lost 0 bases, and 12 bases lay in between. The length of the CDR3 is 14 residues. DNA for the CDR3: TGCGCCAGCACTGAGCGGGACACTAACTATGGCTACACCTTC. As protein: CASTERDTNYGYTF.